Described below is a single T cell receptor beta chain sequence and its context. Its specificity is not known. The data derive from a study of cytomegalovirus exposure and HLA in healthy donors. Overall study findings and caveats: In a later analysis, a genetic analysis reported fewer productive-TCR N-insertions in an Asian-associated ancestry cluster than the cohort average. A later analysis linked a missense variant in DCLRE1C to the trimming of TCR beta V and J genes. Researchers reportedly found TCR beta sequences accurately predicted most subjects' HLA-A and HLA-B alleles.

PCR primers comprised 60 Vbeta and 13 Jbeta primers. Method: immunoSEQ multiplex PCR; TCRdb's copy keeps in-frame clones and lacks some. The sample lists more than 150,000 clones, about 85% seen once, with approximately 1.2% in the top ten. V dropped 5 bases and J dropped 2 bases, with 7 bases sitting between them. The CDR3 spans 12 residues. The germline V gene encodes CDR1 MNHNY and CDR2 SVGAGI (reference sequence). Healthy bone marrow donors made up the donors. The sample comprised PBMCs. The TCR originated in a man aged 45-65 years in good health and CMV-seropositive. V and J are TRBV6-6 and TRBJ2-7, with D perhaps matching TRBD2 (6 bases). The CDR3 spells CASSLATYEQYF. CDR3 sequence (DNA): TGTGCCAGCAGTCTAGCGACCTACGAGCAGTACTTC.